This TCR beta chain originates from a study of CD8 T cells in Susac syndrome. Losses at the gene ends were 6 bases for V and 0 bases for J; bases not matched to a gene: 8. There are 15 residues in the CDR3. The V gene's germline CDR1 is MNHEY and CDR2 SVGAGI. Sequencing of TCR beta drew on CD8+ and CD4+ T cells from blood. A quantity of about 0.45 to 1 ug RNA underwent reverse transcription using random hexamers. With immunoSEQ multiplex PCR, TCR beta CDR3 was amplified across 54 Vbeta and 13 Jbeta. TCRdb reanalysed the immunoSEQ multiplex PCR reads using MiXCR and keeps one entry per CDR3 protein. The data show about 130,000 distinct CDR3 sequences, 85% to 95% seen once.

The origin of this receptor is a human donor with Susac syndrome. The specimen sequenced was CD8+ T cells from PBMCs. This rearrangement joins TRBV6-5 to TRBJ2-7; TRBD1 aligns across 7 bases. CDR3 bases: TGTGCCAGCAGGCCGGGACAGCTAAACTCCTACGAGCAGTACTTC. Translated, it gives CASRPGQLNSYEQYF.